This T cell receptor beta chain was retrieved from a study of tumor-infiltrating lymphocytes in localized non-small cell lung cancer. Findings and limits, study-wide: No T-cell fraction difference was seen between IM1 and IM2 tumors. No link was found between tumor T-cell fraction and recurrence-free survival. TCRbeta sequencing showed higher T cell infiltration in tumors than uninvolved lung.

Here immunoSEQ multiplex PCR was the method, and the copy in TCRdb shows in-frame clones only, minus some. Here the sample spans roughly 10,000 clones, 70% to 75% being singletons. CDR1 is SNHLY and CDR2 is FYNNEI in the germline V gene. The CDR3 has 13 residues. The ends were cut back, 3 bases at V and 1 base at J, with 6 bases in the middle. A note on this clone: The antigen is undetermined.

The chain recombines TRBV2 with TRBJ1-1, with D possibly being TRBD1 (5 bases). The sample taken for sequencing was lung tumor tissue. The clonotype comes from a human donor with non-small cell lung cancer. The CDR3 DNA is TGTGCCAGCAGTGACCAGGGGAACACTGAAGCTTTCTTT. Translation: CASSDQGNTEAFF.